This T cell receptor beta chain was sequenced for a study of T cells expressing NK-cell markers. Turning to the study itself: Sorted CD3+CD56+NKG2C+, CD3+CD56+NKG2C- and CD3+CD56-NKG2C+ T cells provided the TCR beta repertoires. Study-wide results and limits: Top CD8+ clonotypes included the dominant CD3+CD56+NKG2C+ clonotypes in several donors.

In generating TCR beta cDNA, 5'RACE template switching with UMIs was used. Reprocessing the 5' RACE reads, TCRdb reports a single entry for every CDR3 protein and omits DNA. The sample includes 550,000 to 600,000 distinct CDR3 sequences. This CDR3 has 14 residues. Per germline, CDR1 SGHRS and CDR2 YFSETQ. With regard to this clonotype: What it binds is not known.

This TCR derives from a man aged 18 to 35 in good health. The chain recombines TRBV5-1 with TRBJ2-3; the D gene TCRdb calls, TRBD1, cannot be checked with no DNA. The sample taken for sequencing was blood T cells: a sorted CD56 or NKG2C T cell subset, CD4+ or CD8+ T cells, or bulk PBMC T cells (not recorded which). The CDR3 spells CASSFRQGTDTQYF.